Included here is one T cell receptor (beta chain) sequence, with context. The source of the sample is a study of blood T cell repertoires in COVID-19. At the level of the study: Specimens from acute and convalescent COVID-19 originated in the United States, Italy and Spain. PBMCs, B-cell-depleted T cells, or T cells provided the cDNA or gDNA that made up the material.

Methods used by the authors: The assay estimated nucleated cells by amplifying reference gene primers. The assay was immunoSEQ multiplex PCR, and TCRdb's table has in-frame clones only and misses some. That table furnishes V, J and clone size, whereas the DNA furnished D and trimming. The sample records around 150,000 clones, just under 90% being singletons. Per the germline V gene, CDR1 is SGHVS and CDR2 is FQNEAQ. V shed 1 base and J 0 bases; nucleotides not matched to a gene: 1. This CDR3 region has 15 residues. Specimen: peripheral blood. V usage is TRBV7-8 and J usage is TRBJ2-7; 9 bases are shared with TRBD2. The source is a middle-aged woman with acute or convalescent COVID-19. The CDR3 is CASSLGTSASYEQYF. DNA of the CDR3: TGTGCCAGCAGCTTAGGGACTAGCGCCTCCTACGAGCAGTACTTC.